The next 27 T cell receptor beta chains were all read from a single sample in a study of blood T cell repertoires in COVID-19. Sequenced by immunoSEQ multiplex PCR; TCRdb stores in-frame clones only, minus some. The table lists approximately 110,000 clones, 85% to 90% of them singletons, with 3.2% in the top ten. The specimen was peripheral blood. The receptors here all came from a woman aged 80 or over with COVID-19, enrolled during active disease.

This sequence joins TRBV28 and TRBJ2-7; D is unresolved. Deletions cut 4 bases from V and 0 bases from J, with 13 bases between. Germline lookup yields CDR1 MDHEN and CDR2 SYDVKM. The CDR3 totals 15 residues. The CDR3 sequence is CASSWLRHPSYEQYF. In DNA form, the CDR3 reads TGTGCCAGCAGTTGGTTGCGCCATCCCTCCTACGAGCAGTACTTC.

This clone was picked up a small number of times. V and J are TRBV9 and TRBJ1-2; 10 nucleotides line up with TRBD1. The CDR3 consists of 15 residues. Germline V CDR1 and CDR2: SGDLS, YYNGEE. Trimming cost V 4 bases and J 9 bases; bases outside gene matches: 12. This chain's CDR3 is CASSPDVGQGGRYTF. Here the CDR3 DNA reads TGTGCCAGCAGCCCCGATGTCGGACAGGGGGGTCGCTACACCTTC.

The chain is built from TRBV28 and TRBJ2-4, with D possibly TRBD2 on 5 matching bases. Germline loops: CDR1 MDHEN, CDR2 SYDVKM. The CDR3 spans 13 residues. V lost 7 bases to trimming and J lost 3 bases, with 10 bases between them. DNA for the CDR3: TGTGCCAGCATTGATGGAGGCAAAAACATTCAGTACTTC. Encoded protein: CASIDGGKNIQYF. Complete variable domain (other parts from reference TRBV28 and TRBJ2-4): DVKVTQSSRYLVKRTGEKVFLECVQDMDHENMFWYRQDPGLGLRLIYFSYDVKMKEKGDIPEGYSVSREKKERFSLILESASTNQTSMYLCASIDGGKNIQYFGAGTRLSVL.

J is TRBJ1-5 and V is TRBV28; TRBD1 might be the D (5 bases). The germline gives CDR1 MDHEN, CDR2 SYDVKM. The CDR3 is made up of 15 amino acids. Trimming stripped 3 bases from V and 1 base from J, with 10 bases between. The CDR3 protein is CASSFRPGSNQPQHF. The CDR3 DNA is TGTGCCAGCAGTTTTCGTCCAGGGAGCAATCAGCCCCAGCATTTT.

J is TRBJ2-2 and V is TRBV9, with D unclear. In germline, CDR1 is SGDLS, CDR2 YYNGEE. The CDR3 has 14 amino acids. Trimming took 0 bases from V and 4 from J, leaving 7 bases between them. CDR3 bases: TGTGCCAGCAGCGTAGACTTTTTCACCGGGGAGCTGTTTTTT. This encodes CASSVDFFTGELFF.

This chain connects TRBV6-6 to TRBJ2-3; 7 bases map to TRBD2. Trimming took 6 bases from V and 2 from J; bases not matched to a gene: 5. Germline CDR1 reads MNHNY; CDR2 reads SVGAGI (reference sequence). The length of the CDR3 is 14 residues. CDR3 loop: CASRAGEVTDTQYF. CDR3 bases: TGTGCCAGCAGGGCGGGAGAGGTCACAGATACGCAGTATTTT.

This chain links TRBV28 with TRBJ2-3; 8 bases are shared with TRBD1. Germline CDR1 is MDHEN and CDR2 is SYDVKM. This CDR3 contains 15 residues. After removal of 8 bases from V and 7 bases from J, the junction contained 14 bases not matched to a gene. CDR3 coding DNA: TGTGCCAGCTTAACTGCGCCGACAGGGGCAAATACGCAGTATTTT. This codes for CASLTAPTGANTQYF.

The V and J genes are TRBV20-1 and TRBJ1-5; 9 nucleotides match TRBD1. The CDR3 consists of 16 residues. CDR1 and CDR2 from the germline V gene are DFQATT and SNEGSKA (reference sequence). Trimming cost V 3 bases and J 4 bases; bases outside gene matches: 10. The CDR3 DNA reads as TGCAGTGCTAGTCTCCCGTGGACAGGGGCGAATCAGCCCCAGCATTTT. Its protein product is CSASLPWTGANQPQHF.

The gene calls are TRBV19 and TRBJ2-3; no clear D gene. CDR1 and CDR2 from the germline V gene are LNHDA and SQIVND (reference sequence). This CDR3 contains 13 residues. Trimming cost V 6 bases and J 0 bases, with 7 bases left between them. CDR3 sequence reads: CASSQISTDTQYF. As DNA, the CDR3 is TGTGCCAGTAGCCAGATAAGCACAGATACGCAGTATTTT.

J is TRBJ1-5 and V is TRBV5-5; the D is unclear. Germline V gives CDR1 SGHKS, CDR2 YYEKEE (reference sequence). The CDR3 is made up of 13 amino acids. V lost 1 base, J lost 5 bases, and 7 bases lay in between. CDR3 coding DNA: TGTGCCAGCAGCTTGTTCGGGGATCAGCCCCAGCATTTT. Translating gives CASSLFGDQPQHF.

This clone has a handful of counts. The chain links TRBV24-1 to TRBJ2-7; possible D gene TRBD1, 6 bases. The V and J ends lost 10 bases and 4 bases respectively, with 16 bases between them. The CDR3 has 13 residues. Germline-derived CDR1 and CDR2 are KGHDR and SFDVKD. For the CDR3, the DNA is TGTGCCACGGGACCGGGACACGGATACGAGCAGTACTTC. This encodes CATGPGHGYEQYF.

The table lists this clone with a few counts. The chain uses TRBV19 and TRBJ2-2; D is perhaps TRBD1 (6 bases). CDR1 LNHDA and CDR2 SQIVND come from the germline V gene (reference sequence). V shed 3 bases and J shed 0 bases, with 8 bases lying between them. This CDR3 has 15 residues. CDR3 amino acids: CASSIQGTNTGELFF. The CDR3 nucleotides read TGTGCCAGTAGTATTCAGGGGACGAACACCGGGGAGCTGTTTTTT.

The CDR3 nucleotides read TGTGCCAGCAGTTTAAGCGGGCTCGGTCAACTAGCGGGAAGTTTTGGAGAGACCCAGTACTTC. Protein: CASSLSGLGQLAGSFGETQYF. V usage is TRBV28 and J usage is TRBJ2-5; 10 nucleotides align to TRBD2. The germline V gene encodes CDR1 MDHEN and CDR2 SYDVKM. Losses at the gene ends were 2 bases for V and 4 bases for J; bases not matched to a gene: 22. The CDR3 is made up of 21 amino acids.

This clone turned up a few times. As DNA, the CDR3 is TGTGCCATCAGTGAAGAACATATCCGAAATTCACCCCTCCACTTT. It translates to CAISEEHIRNSPLHF. V and J are TRBV10-3 and TRBJ1-6; D gene ambiguous. The CDR3 covers 15 residues. CDR1 ENHRY and CDR2 SYGVKD come from the germline V gene. Trimming left V 3 bases short and J 7 bases short, with 13 bases between.

V is TRBV7-3 and J is TRBJ2-5; possible D gene TRBD2, 6 bases. V was shortened by 5 bases and J by 5 bases, with 21 bases between the two germline ends. CDR3 length equals 16 residues. Germline loops: CDR1 SGHTA, CDR2 FQGTGA. The CDR3 sequence is CASSPAPGTLAETQYF. The CDR3 DNA sequence: TGTGCCAGCAGCCCCGCTCCCGGGACTTTAGCGGAGACCCAGTACTTC.

The chain recombines TRBV5-6 with TRBJ2-5, with D perhaps matching TRBD1 (5 bases). Germline-derived CDR1 and CDR2 are SGHDT and YYEEEE. Trimming stripped 1 base from V and 0 bases from J, with 16 bases between. The CDR3 has 17 residues. CDR3 residues: CASSLFRAGFNQETQYF. The CDR3 DNA reads TGTGCCAGCAGCTTGTTCCGGGCAGGGTTTAACCAAGAGACCCAGTACTTC.

The chain recombines TRBV7-9 with TRBJ1-2, with 7 bases aligning to TRBD1. V was clipped by 7 bases and J by 4 bases; unmatched bases: 9. The V gene's germline CDR1 is SEHNR and CDR2 FQNEAQ (reference sequence). The CDR3 consists of 14 residues. The CDR3, as DNA: TGTGCCAGCAACTACCGGGACAGCATCTATGGCTACACCTTC. It yields the protein CASNYRDSIYGYTF.

The gene calls are TRBV21-1 and TRBJ1-6; TRBD1, as called in the table, went unchecked against the DNA. TRBV21-1 is listed as a pseudogene. This CDR3 is built from 16 residues. CDR3 loop: CASSTLKTGYNSPLHF. The DNA for the CDR3 is TGTGCCAGCAGCACATTGAAGACAGGTTATAATTCACCCCTCCACTTT.

This chain links TRBV27 with TRBJ2-3; D perhaps matches TRBD2 (6 bases). Trimming stripped 1 base from V and 4 bases from J, with 12 bases between. In germline, CDR1 is MNHEY, CDR2 SMNVEV (reference sequence). The CDR3 is 15 amino acids. CDR3 DNA: TGTGCCAGCAGTTTATGGGGGGTCGCCCCAGATACGCAGTATTTT. Translation: CASSLWGVAPDTQYF.

The J gene is TRBJ2-1, the V gene TRBV7-8; 12 positions match TRBD1. Germline-derived CDR1 and CDR2 are SGHVS and FQNEAQ. The V segment lost 1 base and the J segment 9 bases; nucleotides outside the gene matches: 4. The CDR3 consists of 15 residues. CDR3 loop: CASSLVGQGAGEQFF. For the CDR3, the DNA is TGTGCCAGCAGCTTAGTGGGACAGGGGGCTGGTGAGCAGTTCTTC.

This chain uses TRBV15 with TRBJ1-3; D unclear. Germline V CDR1 and CDR2: LNHNV, YYDKDF (reference sequence). The V gene lost 5 bases and the J gene lost 3 bases, with 11 bases spanning the gap. This CDR3 is 14 amino acids long. Written as DNA, the CDR3 is TGTGCCACCAGCCTGCCGGGTTTTGGAAACACCATATATTTT. Translating it yields CATSLPGFGNTIYF.

The chain recombines TRBV5-1 with TRBJ2-2, with a tentative D call TRBD2 (5 bases). The CDR3 has 16 residues. V gave up 0 bases and J gave up 1 base, with 10 bases separating them. Germline lookup yields CDR1 SGHRS and CDR2 YFSETQ. The CDR3 DNA sequence: TGCGCCAGCAGCTTGGTTGTAGCGCAGAACACCGGGGAGCTGTTTTTT. It specifies CASSLVVAQNTGELFF. The variable domain in full, with the rest retrieved from reference TRBV5-1 and TRBJ2-2, is KAGVTQTPRYLIKTRGQQVTLSCSPISGHRSVSWYQQTPGQGLQFLFEYFSETQRNKGNFPGRFSGRQFSNSRSEMNVSTLELGDSALYLCASSLVVAQNTGELFFGEGSRLTVL.

This chain's CDR3 is CASSPLPTSGYEQYF. The CDR3 DNA reads as TGTGCCAGCAGCCCCCTTCCGACTAGCGGCTACGAGCAGTACTTC. V and J are TRBV6-5 and TRBJ2-7; 9 bases map to TRBD2. CDR3 length: 15 amino acids. In germline, CDR1 is MNHEY, CDR2 SVGAGI. Losses at the gene ends were 6 bases for V and 3 bases for J; bases not matched to a gene: 9.

This clone was picked up a small number of times. The J gene is TRBJ1-5, the V gene TRBV19; D possibly corresponds to TRBD1 (6 bases). Germline CDR1 LNHDA, CDR2 SQIVND (reference sequence). The CDR3 runs to 16 residues. The V end was cut by 4 bases, the J end by 2 bases, with 15 bases between. CDR3 protein: CASSNWQGIGNQPQHF. For the CDR3, the DNA is TGTGCCAGTAGTAACTGGCAGGGGATTGGCAATCAGCCCCAGCATTTT.

V is TRBV18 and J is TRBJ2-1; D remains ambiguous. V was shortened by 8 bases and J by 7 bases, with 15 bases between the two germline ends. The CDR3 spans 13 residues. CDR1 KGHSH and CDR2 LQKENI come from the germline V gene. CDR3 bases: TGTGCCAGCGCGAGCACTGATAGAAATGAGCAGTTCTTC. Its protein product is CASASTDRNEQFF.

This sequence joins TRBV6-5 and TRBJ1-6; 7 nucleotides match TRBD1. The CDR3 has 14 residues. Per the germline V gene, CDR1 is MNHEY and CDR2 is SVGAGI. V lost 5 bases, J lost 9 bases, and 7 bases stayed unmatched. CDR3 amino acids: CASSPGQWGSPLHF. CDR3 sequence (DNA): TGTGCCAGCAGTCCGGGACAGTGGGGTTCACCCCTCCACTTT.

The V call is TRBV5-6, the J call TRBJ1-6; D uncertain. This CDR3 is built from 12 residues. Germline V gene sequence: CDR1 SGHDT, CDR2 YYEEEE. Trimming cost V 4 bases and J 10 bases, with 9 bases left between them. CDR3 in amino acids: CASSQVGSPLHF. The CDR3 DNA is TGTGCCAGCAGCCAAGTGGGCTCACCCCTCCACTTT. Full variable domain (rest looked up from reference TRBV5-6 and TRBJ1-6): DAGVTQSPTHLIKTRGQQVTLRCSPKSGHDTVSWYQQALGQGPQFIFQYYEEEERQRGNFPDRFSGHQFPNYSSELNVNALLLGDSALYLCASSQVGSPLHFGNGTRLTVT.